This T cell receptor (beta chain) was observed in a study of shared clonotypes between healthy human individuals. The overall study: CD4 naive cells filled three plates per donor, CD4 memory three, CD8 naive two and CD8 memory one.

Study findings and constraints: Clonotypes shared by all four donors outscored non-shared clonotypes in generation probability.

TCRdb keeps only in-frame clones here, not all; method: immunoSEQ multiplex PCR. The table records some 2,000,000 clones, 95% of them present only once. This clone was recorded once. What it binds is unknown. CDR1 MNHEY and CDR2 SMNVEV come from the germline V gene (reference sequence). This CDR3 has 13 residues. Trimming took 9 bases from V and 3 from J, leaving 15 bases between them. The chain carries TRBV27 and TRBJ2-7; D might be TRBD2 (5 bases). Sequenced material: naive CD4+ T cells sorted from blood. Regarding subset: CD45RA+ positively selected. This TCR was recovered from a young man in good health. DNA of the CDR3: TGTGCCAGTCCCCGGACTCCCGGCTACGAGCAGTACTTC. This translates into CASPRTPGYEQYF.